Listed here is a single T cell receptor beta chain. The record originates from a study of blood T cell repertoires in COVID-19. In the study overall: The analysed material was cDNA or gDNA that came from T cells, B-cell-depleted T cells, or PBMCs.

In the original processing: Reference gene primer amplification gave nucleated cell count estimates. Clones were sequenced by immunoSEQ multiplex PCR, and TCRdb holds only the in-frame ones, with some missing. The V and J calls and clone size are taken from that table; D and trimming were inferred from the DNA. The table lists more than 20,000 clones, 75% to 85% of them singletons. This CDR3 comprises 15 residues. Deletions cut 6 bases from V and 0 bases from J, with 11 bases between. Germline loops: CDR1 MNHEY, CDR2 SVGAGI. The sequence came from a man older than 75 with active or convalescent COVID-19. Input material: peripheral blood. The J gene is TRBJ2-2, the V gene TRBV6-5; D not resolved. The CDR3 sequence: CASRARQPNTGELFF. CDR3 in DNA: TGTGCCAGCAGGGCGAGACAACCGAACACCGGGGAGCTGTTTTTT.